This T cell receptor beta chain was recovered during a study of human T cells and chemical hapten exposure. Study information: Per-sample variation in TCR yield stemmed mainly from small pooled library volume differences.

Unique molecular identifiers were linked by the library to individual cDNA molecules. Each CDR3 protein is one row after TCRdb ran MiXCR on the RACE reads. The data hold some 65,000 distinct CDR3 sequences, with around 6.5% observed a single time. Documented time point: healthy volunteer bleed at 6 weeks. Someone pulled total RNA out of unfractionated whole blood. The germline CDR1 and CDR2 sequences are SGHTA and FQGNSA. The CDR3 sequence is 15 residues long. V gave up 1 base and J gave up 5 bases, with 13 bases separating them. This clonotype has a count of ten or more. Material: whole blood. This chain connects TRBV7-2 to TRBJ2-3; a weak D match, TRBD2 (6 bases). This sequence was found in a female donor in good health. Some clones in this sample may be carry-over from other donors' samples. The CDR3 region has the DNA TGTGCCAGCAGCTTAGAATTCGCGGGGCGAGATACGCAGTATTTT. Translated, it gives CASSLEFAGRDTQYF.